What follows describes a single T cell receptor (beta chain). The protocol was immunoSEQ multiplex PCR, while the TCRdb copy is restricted to in-frame clones and leaves out a portion. The repertoire has more than 65,000 clones, about 92% of them found once; the top ten carry 0.21%. Germline CDR1 reads GTSNPN; CDR2 reads SVGIG (reference sequence). The CDR3 consists of 12 residues. V lost 0 bases and J 3 bases, leaving 2 bases between the germline ends. The data originate from a study of T cell changes during pregnancy in multiple sclerosis. The sequence came from a female donor with multiple sclerosis, enrolled in a pregnancy study. Sequences were derived from CD4+ T cells from peripheral blood mononuclear cells, sampled before pregnancy. This chain connects TRBV30 to TRBJ1-4; D uncertain. Here the CDR3 reads CAWSVANEKLFF. For the CDR3, the DNA is TGTGCCTGGAGTGTCGCTAATGAAAAACTGTTTTTT.